A single sample is the source of the 30 T cell receptor beta chains below, sequenced in a study of T cell responses to AZD1222 COVID-19 vaccine. Profiled with immunoSEQ multiplex PCR; TCRdb holds only in-frame clones, not every one. There are roughly 120,000 clones in the sample; 87% occur only once, and under 3% lies in the top ten. Sequencing used peripheral blood, obtained 28 days after the second AZD1222 dose. Source of these receptors: an adult who received the AZD1222 COVID-19 vaccine.

The chain links TRBV7-2 to TRBJ1-6; tentative D call: TRBD1 (5 bases). The CDR3 runs to 14 residues. Germline values: CDR1 SGHTA, CDR2 FQGNSA. Trimming removed 1 base from V and 8 bases from J, with 9 bases in between. CDR3 bases: TGTGCCAGCAGCTTAGTGGCCAGGGATTCACCCCTCCACTTT. Amino acid sequence: CASSLVARDSPLHF.

The chain links TRBV10-3 to TRBJ2-6, with D perhaps TRBD1 or TRBD2 (6 bases each). Germline V gene lookup returns CDR1 ENHRY and CDR2 SYGVKD. The CDR3 sequence is 15 residues long. V gave up 10 bases and J gave up 2 bases, with 15 bases separating them. This CDR3 is CATPRRGAGANVLTF. The CDR3 DNA sequence: TGTGCCACCCCGAGGAGGGGGGCTGGGGCCAACGTCCTGACTTTC.

This clone came up once. The chain employs TRBV12-3 or TRBV12-4 and TRBJ2-2; unclear D gene. Trimming stripped 4 bases from V and 7 bases from J, with 10 bases between. This CDR3 has 13 amino acids. CDR3 sequence (DNA): TGTGCCAGCAGTTCCGGCATCGACGGGGAGCTGTTTTTT. Residues: CASSSGIDGELFF.

This chain links TRBV27 with TRBJ1-4, with D tentatively TRBD1 (5 bases). Germline assignment: CDR1 MNHEY and CDR2 SMNVEV (reference sequence). The CDR3 is 15 amino acids. Trimming stripped 2 bases from V and 4 bases from J, with 11 bases between. The CDR3 here is CASSLGDVLNEKLFF. In DNA, the CDR3 is TGTGCCAGCAGTTTAGGGGACGTCCTTAATGAAAAACTGTTTTTT.

This clone showed up just a few times. The CDR3 is CASMGVGGSGNTIYF. The DNA for the CDR3 is TGTGCCAGCATGGGAGTTGGGGGCTCTGGAAACACCATATATTTT. This chain uses TRBV28 with TRBJ1-3; TRBD1 might be the D (5 bases). Trimming stripped 7 bases from V and 0 bases from J, with 13 bases between. Germline V gene data show CDR1 as MDHEN and CDR2 as SYDVKM. There are 15 residues in the CDR3.

This sequence joins TRBV7-2 and TRBJ2-1, with 11 positions matching TRBD2. Trimming removed 1 base from V and 6 bases from J; junction bases left unmatched: 8. The CDR3 totals 17 residues. Germline lookup yields CDR1 SGHTA and CDR2 FQGNSA. CDR3 amino acids: CASSLGPLAGGANEQFF. The CDR3 DNA is TGTGCCAGCAGCTTAGGCCCCTTAGCGGGGGGGGCCAATGAGCAGTTCTTC. Together with reference TRBV7-2 and TRBJ2-1, the CDR3 gives the full variable domain: GAGVSQSPSNKVTEKGKDVELRCDPISGHTALYWYRQSLGQGLEFLIYFQGNSAPDKSGLPSDRFSAERTGGSVSTLTIQRTQQEDSAVYLCASSLGPLAGGANEQFFGPGTRLTVL.

The chain combines TRBV6-2 or TRBV6-3 with TRBJ1-6; 7 positions match TRBD1. The germline V gene encodes CDR1 MNHEY and CDR2 SVGEGT. V shed 2 bases, J shed 16 bases, and the junction held 17 bases outside the gene matches. The CDR3 covers 16 residues. The CDR3: CASSYGGATGRDSLHF. CDR3 nucleotides: TGTGCCAGCAGTTACGGGGGCGCGACAGGGAGGGACTCTCTCCACTTT.

The gene calls are TRBV6-5 and TRBJ1-1; a weak D match, TRBD1 (5 bases). Germline loops: CDR1 MNHEY, CDR2 SVGAGI. This CDR3 has 15 residues. V gave up 2 bases and J gave up 0 bases, with 10 bases separating them. CDR3 in amino acids: CASSYTWTLNTEAFF. CDR3 bases: TGTGCCAGCAGTTACACCTGGACATTGAACACTGAAGCTTTCTTT.

The gene calls are TRBV30 and TRBJ2-7; 8 bases fit TRBD1. V shed 5 bases and J 3 bases; nucleotides not matched to a gene: 3. The V gene's germline CDR1 is GTSNPN and CDR2 SVGIG (reference sequence). The CDR3 contains 12 residues. DNA for the CDR3: TGTGCCTGGGGGACAGGACTCTACGAGCAGTACTTC. It translates to CAWGTGLYEQYF.

The CDR3: CASSKDRGRGEKLFF. CDR3 nucleotide sequence: TGTGCCAGCAGCAAAGACAGGGGGCGCGGGGAAAAACTGTTTTTT. J is TRBJ1-4 and V is TRBV5-8, with 10 bases lining up with TRBD1. The CDR3 runs 15 residues. After removal of 4 bases from V and 8 bases from J, the junction contained 8 bases not matched to a gene. Germline V CDR1 and CDR2: SGHTS, YDEGEE. Variable domain in full (rest from reference TRBV5-8 and TRBJ1-4): EAGVTQSPTHLIKTRGQQATLRCSPISGHTSVYWYQQALGLGLQFLLWYDEGEERNRGNFPPRFSGRQFPNYSSELNVNALELEDSALYLCASSKDRGRGEKLFFGSGTQLSVL.

The chain uses TRBV25-1 and TRBJ1-4; D gene unclear. Germline assignment: CDR1 MGHDK and CDR2 SYGVNS. CDR3 length: 13 amino acids. With 5 bases removed from V and 10 bases from J, the gap between germline ends came to 14 bases. CDR3 in DNA: TGTGCCAGCAGTCAATCCGGATGGGGAAAACTGTTTTTT. Translating it yields CASSQSGWGKLFF.

The CDR3 spells CASSTRDSYGYTF. CDR3 nucleotides: TGTGCCAGCAGTACCCGGGACAGCTATGGCTACACCTTC. V usage is TRBV6-5 and J usage is TRBJ1-2, with 7 bases lining up with TRBD1. This CDR3 spans 13 amino acids. Trimming removed 5 bases from V and 4 bases from J; junction bases left unmatched: 4. Germline CDR1 and CDR2: MNHEY and SVGAGI.

This clone was counted once. J is TRBJ1-2 and V is TRBV7-2; D is unresolved. The CDR3 has 14 amino acids. Deletions cut 1 base from V and 1 base from J, with 7 bases between. CDR1 is SGHTA, CDR2 FQGNSA, per germline. This CDR3 is CASSLDASNYGYTF. The CDR3 DNA is TGTGCCAGCAGCTTAGATGCCAGTAACTATGGCTACACCTTC.

This clone was picked up one time. This rearrangement joins TRBV20-1 to TRBJ1-1, with 7 positions matching TRBD1. The CDR3 loop spans 13 amino acids. V gave up 3 bases and J gave up 5 bases; unmatched junction bases: 6. CDR1 and CDR2 (germline): DFQATT, SNEGSKA (reference sequence). Here the CDR3 reads CSASGGGLTEAFF. The CDR3 bases are TGCAGTGCTAGTGGAGGGGGCCTTACTGAAGCTTTCTTT.

This clone showed up just a few times. V is TRBV18 and J is TRBJ2-3, with 13 bases identical to TRBD2. With 3 bases clipped from V and 5 bases from J, the junction kept 8 bases outside the gene matches. Germline assignment: CDR1 KGHSH and CDR2 LQKENI. The CDR3 runs to 17 residues. DNA of the CDR3: TGTGCCAGCTCACCCCCGGGACTAGCGGGGTTTGTAGATACGCAGTATTTT. The encoded protein is CASSPPGLAGFVDTQYF.

The chain has TRBV19 and TRBJ2-2; D might be TRBD1 or TRBD2, each matching 5 bases. The CDR3 is 15 amino acids. Germline-derived CDR1 and CDR2 are LNHDA and SQIVND (reference sequence). V lost 3 bases to trimming and J lost 6 bases, with 14 bases between them. CDR3 DNA: TGTGCCAGTAGTATTAGGGGAGTTAGGTCCGGGGAGCTGTTTTTT. Translated, it gives CASSIRGVRSGELFF.

The chain links TRBV6-6 to TRBJ1-5; 8 bases are a match to TRBD1. V gave up 11 bases and J gave up 6 bases; unmatched junction bases: 12. Germline V CDR1 and CDR2: MNHNY, SVGAGI (reference sequence). The CDR3 covers 14 residues. The CDR3 DNA follows: TGTGCCTGCTCCGGGACAGGAAGCGTTCAGCCCCAGCATTTT. Translated, it gives CACSGTGSVQPQHF.

J is TRBJ1-2 and V is TRBV28, with D perhaps TRBD1 (6 bases). CDR1 MDHEN and CDR2 SYDVKM come from the germline V gene. The CDR3 covers 18 residues. V was shortened by 4 bases and J by 0 bases, with 21 bases between the two germline ends. DNA for the CDR3: TGTGCCAGCAGTTCTTACAGGGCTAATCGAAGAGCTAACTATGGCTACACCTTC. Residues: CASSSYRANRRANYGYTF.

This chain joins TRBV28 and TRBJ1-5; maybe TRBD1 (6 bases). The CDR3 spans 14 residues. CDR1 MDHEN and CDR2 SYDVKM come from the germline V gene. V was trimmed by 3 bases and J by 6 bases, leaving 12 bases between them. DNA of the CDR3: TGTGCCAGCAGTTTGGCCCTAGGGGGTCAGCCCCAGCATTTT. Translation: CASSLALGGQPQHF.

The chain employs TRBV3-1 (or the pseudogene TRBV3-2) and TRBJ1-2; 8 nucleotides agree with TRBD1. V was pared by 0 bases and J by 4 bases, with 10 bases of the junction left unmatched. CDR1 and CDR2 (germline): LGHDT, YNNKEL (reference sequence). This CDR3 is built from 17 residues. The CDR3 sequence is CASSQDPHGTGFYGYTF. The CDR3 region has the DNA TGTGCCAGCAGCCAAGATCCTCATGGGACAGGCTTCTATGGCTACACCTTC.

This rearrangement joins TRBV7-9 to TRBJ1-1, with D possibly matching TRBD1 (5 bases). Trimming left V 4 bases short and J 8 bases short, with 17 bases between. The CDR3 is 14 amino acids. Germline lookup yields CDR1 SEHNR and CDR2 FQNEAQ (reference sequence). The CDR3 DNA reads TGTGCCAGCAGCTCCCCGGGTACAGGTCCCGAAGCTTTCTTT. The encoded protein is CASSSPGTGPEAFF.

This clone came up many times. The genes are TRBV4-1 and TRBJ2-3, with 11 bases lining up with TRBD2. The ends lost 0 bases at V and 0 bases at J; junction bases unmatched: 5. CDR1 and CDR2 from the germline V gene are MGHRA and YSYEKL. The CDR3 runs 18 residues. The CDR3 region is CASSQEGLAGYSTDTQYF. CDR3 DNA sequence: TGCGCCAGCAGCCAAGAAGGACTAGCGGGTTATAGCACAGATACGCAGTATTTT.

V and J are TRBV4-3 and TRBJ1-2; D gene unclear. CDR3 size: 12 residues. Trimming removed 1 base at V and 8 bases at J, with 8 bases between. In germline, CDR1 is LGHNA, CDR2 YSLEER. The CDR3 here is CASSQGNGGYTF. CDR3 nucleotide sequence: TGCGCCAGCAGCCAAGGGAACGGCGGCTACACCTTC.

This chain joins TRBV28 and TRBJ1-2; maybe TRBD1 (5 bases). This CDR3 has 15 residues. V was shortened by 5 bases and J by 7 bases, with 20 bases between the two germline ends. Germline V gene data show CDR1 as MDHEN and CDR2 as SYDVKM. CDR3 coding DNA: TGTGCCAGCAGTGACACCCTCAGAGTTAGGGGTGGCTACACCTTC. Residues: CASSDTLRVRGGYTF.

This rearrangement joins TRBV4-3 to TRBJ1-6; 7 bases are shared with TRBD1. The V segment lost 7 bases and the J segment 6 bases; nucleotides outside the gene matches: 0. The length of the CDR3 is 12 residues. The germline V gene encodes CDR1 LGHNA and CDR2 YSLEER. As DNA, the CDR3 is TGCGCCAGCAACAGGGGTAATTCACCCCTCCACTTT. It yields the protein CASNRGNSPLHF.

The chain recombines TRBV18 with TRBJ1-1; 8 bases match TRBD1. The CDR3 is 16 residues long. J gave up 2 bases and V 3 bases, and 8 bases lay outside the gene matches. CDR1 and CDR2 (germline): KGHSH, LQKENI. CDR3 nucleotide sequence: TGTGCCAGCTCACCGGCCAGGGGGCTGGGAAACACTGAAGCTTTCTTT. Its protein product is CASSPARGLGNTEAFF.

The V gene is TRBV20-1, the J gene TRBJ2-5; tentative D call: TRBD2 (6 bases). V dropped 3 bases and J dropped 5 bases, with 16 bases sitting between them. Germline V lookup: CDR1 DFQATT, CDR2 SNEGSKA (reference sequence). The CDR3 has 14 residues. The CDR3 nucleotides are TGCAGTGCTAGTCGGGGGACTCACAGGGAGACCCAGTACTTC. It is translated as CSASRGTHRETQYF.

The chain has TRBV13 and TRBJ2-7, with 9 positions matching TRBD1. This CDR3 has 15 amino acids. V gave up 7 bases and J gave up 5 bases; unmatched junction bases: 12. CDR1 and CDR2 from the germline V gene are PRHDT and FYEKMQ (reference sequence). CDR3 bases: TGTGCCAGCACCATCGAAGGGACAGGGTACAACGAGCAGTACTTC. Amino acid sequence: CASTIEGTGYNEQYF.

This chain joins TRBV4-2 and TRBJ2-6; maybe TRBD1 (6 bases). The CDR3 has 17 residues. CDR1 is LGHNA and CDR2 is YNFKEQ in the germline V gene. Trimming removed 3 bases from V and 0 bases from J, with 12 bases in between. CDR3 amino acids: CASSQDRDASGANVLTF. The CDR3 DNA sequence: TGTGCCAGCAGCCAGGACAGAGATGCCTCTGGGGCCAACGTCCTGACTTTC.

This clone has more than one count but fewer than ten. This chain links TRBV7-6 with TRBJ1-5, with 7 bases that match TRBD1. The CDR3 runs 15 residues. Germline V gene lookup returns CDR1 SGHVS and CDR2 FNYEAQ. J was trimmed by 8 bases and V by 5 bases; bases with no gene match: 12. The DNA of the CDR3 is TGTGCCAGCAGCGGGACAGCCCAGAAGTGGAAGCCCCAGCATTTT. Translating gives CASSGTAQKWKPQHF.